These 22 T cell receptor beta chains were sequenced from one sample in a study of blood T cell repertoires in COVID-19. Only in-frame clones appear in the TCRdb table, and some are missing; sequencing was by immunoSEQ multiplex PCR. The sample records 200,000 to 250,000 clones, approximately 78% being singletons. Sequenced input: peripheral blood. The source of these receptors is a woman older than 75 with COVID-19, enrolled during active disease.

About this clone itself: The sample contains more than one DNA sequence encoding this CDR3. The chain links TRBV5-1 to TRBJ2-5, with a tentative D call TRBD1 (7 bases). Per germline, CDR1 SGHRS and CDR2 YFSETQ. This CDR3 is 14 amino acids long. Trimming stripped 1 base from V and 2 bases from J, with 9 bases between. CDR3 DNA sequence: TGCGCCAGCAGCTTGTCAGGGGGGCAAGAGACCCAGTACTTC. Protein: CASSLSGGQETQYF.

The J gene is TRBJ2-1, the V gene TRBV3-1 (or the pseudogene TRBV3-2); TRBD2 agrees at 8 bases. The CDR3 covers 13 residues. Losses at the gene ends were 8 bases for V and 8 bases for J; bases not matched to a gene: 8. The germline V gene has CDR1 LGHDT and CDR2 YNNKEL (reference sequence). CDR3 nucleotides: TGTGCCAGCGGCCGGGGGGGCGTCGATGAGCAGTTCTTC. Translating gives CASGRGGVDEQFF.

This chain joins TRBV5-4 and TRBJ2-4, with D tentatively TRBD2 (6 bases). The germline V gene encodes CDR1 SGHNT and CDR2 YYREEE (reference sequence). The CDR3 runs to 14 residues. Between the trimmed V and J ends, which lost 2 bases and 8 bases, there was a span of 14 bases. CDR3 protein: CASSLPGVGDIQYF. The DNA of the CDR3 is TGTGCCAGCAGCTTACCGGGAGTAGGGGACATTCAGTACTTC.

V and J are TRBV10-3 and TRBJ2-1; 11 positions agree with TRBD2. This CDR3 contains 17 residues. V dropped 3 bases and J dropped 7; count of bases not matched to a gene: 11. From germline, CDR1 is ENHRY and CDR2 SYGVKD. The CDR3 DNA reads TGTGCCATCAGTGAATCGAATAGCGGGGGGGCCAGGAATGAGCAGTTCTTC. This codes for CAISESNSGGARNEQFF.

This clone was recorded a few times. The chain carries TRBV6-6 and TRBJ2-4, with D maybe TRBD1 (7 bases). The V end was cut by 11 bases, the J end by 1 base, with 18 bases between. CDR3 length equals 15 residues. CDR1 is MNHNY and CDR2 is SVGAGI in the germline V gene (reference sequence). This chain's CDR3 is CASQGGGGAKNIQYF. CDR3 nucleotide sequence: TGTGCCTCCCAGGGGGGCGGCGGGGCCAAAAACATTCAGTACTTC.

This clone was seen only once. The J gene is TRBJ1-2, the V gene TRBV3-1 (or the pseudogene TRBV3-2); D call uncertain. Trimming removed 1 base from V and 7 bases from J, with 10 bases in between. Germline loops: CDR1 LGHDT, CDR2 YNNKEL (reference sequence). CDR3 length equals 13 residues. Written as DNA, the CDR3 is TGTGCCAGCAGCCAAGGAGGGTATGGTGGCTACACCTTC. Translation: CASSQGGYGGYTF.

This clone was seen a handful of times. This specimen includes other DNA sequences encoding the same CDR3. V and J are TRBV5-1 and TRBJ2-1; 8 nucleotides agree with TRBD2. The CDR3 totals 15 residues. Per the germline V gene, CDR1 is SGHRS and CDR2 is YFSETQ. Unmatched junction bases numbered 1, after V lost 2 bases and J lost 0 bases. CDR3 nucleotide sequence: TGCGCCAGCAGCTTAGCGGGGGCCTCCTACAATGAGCAGTTCTTC. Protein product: CASSLAGASYNEQFF.

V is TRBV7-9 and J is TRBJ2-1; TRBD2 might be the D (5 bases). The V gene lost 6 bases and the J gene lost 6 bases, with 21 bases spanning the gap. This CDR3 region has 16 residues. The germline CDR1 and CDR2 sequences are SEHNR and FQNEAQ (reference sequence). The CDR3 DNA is TGTGCCAGCAGTCCACCTGGGAGTAAGGGCCGCAATGAGCAGTTCTTC. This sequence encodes CASSPPGSKGRNEQFF.

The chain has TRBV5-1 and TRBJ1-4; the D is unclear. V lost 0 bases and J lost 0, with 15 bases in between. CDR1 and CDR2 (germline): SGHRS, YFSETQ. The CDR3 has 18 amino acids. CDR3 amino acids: CASSLAQAPVATNEKLFF. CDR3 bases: TGCGCCAGCAGCTTGGCCCAGGCCCCGGTTGCAACTAATGAAAAACTGTTTTTT. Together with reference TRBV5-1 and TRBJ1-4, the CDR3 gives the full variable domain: KAGVTQTPRYLIKTRGQQVTLSCSPISGHRSVSWYQQTPGQGLQFLFEYFSETQRNKGNFPGRFSGRQFSNSRSEMNVSTLELGDSALYLCASSLAQAPVATNEKLFFGSGTQLSVL.

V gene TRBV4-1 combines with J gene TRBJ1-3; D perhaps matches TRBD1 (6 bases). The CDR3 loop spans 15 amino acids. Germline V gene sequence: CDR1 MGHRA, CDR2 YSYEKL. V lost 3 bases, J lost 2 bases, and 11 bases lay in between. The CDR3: CASSQTGEAGNTIYF. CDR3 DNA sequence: TGCGCCAGCAGCCAGACAGGAGAGGCTGGAAACACCATATATTTT.

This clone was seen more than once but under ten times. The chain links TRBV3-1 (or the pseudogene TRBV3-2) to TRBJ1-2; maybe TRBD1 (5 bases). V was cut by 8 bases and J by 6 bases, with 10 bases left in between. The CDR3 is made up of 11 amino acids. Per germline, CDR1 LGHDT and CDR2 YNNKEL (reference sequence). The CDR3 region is CASSGRNGYTF. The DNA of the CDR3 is TGTGCCAGCTCAGGGAGGAATGGCTACACCTTC.

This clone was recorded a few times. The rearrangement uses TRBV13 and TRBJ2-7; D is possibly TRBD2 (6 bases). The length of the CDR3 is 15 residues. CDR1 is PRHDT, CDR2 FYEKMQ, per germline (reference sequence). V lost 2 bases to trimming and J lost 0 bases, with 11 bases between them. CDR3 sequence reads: CASSLPSRGSYEQYF. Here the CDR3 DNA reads TGTGCCAGCAGCTTACCCTCGCGGGGCTCCTACGAGCAGTACTTC. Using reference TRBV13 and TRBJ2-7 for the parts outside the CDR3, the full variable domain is AAGVIQSPRHLIKEKRETATLKCYPIPRHDTVYWYQQGPGQDPQFLISFYEKMQSDKGSIPDRFSAQQFSDYHSELNMSSLELGDSALYFCASSLPSRGSYEQYFGPGTRLTVT.

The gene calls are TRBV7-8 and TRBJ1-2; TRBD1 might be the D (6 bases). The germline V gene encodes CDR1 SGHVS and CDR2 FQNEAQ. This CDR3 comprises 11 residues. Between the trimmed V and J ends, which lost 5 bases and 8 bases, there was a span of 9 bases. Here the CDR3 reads CASSPGVGYTF. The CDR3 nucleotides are TGTGCCAGCAGCCCAGGGGTGGGCTACACCTTC.

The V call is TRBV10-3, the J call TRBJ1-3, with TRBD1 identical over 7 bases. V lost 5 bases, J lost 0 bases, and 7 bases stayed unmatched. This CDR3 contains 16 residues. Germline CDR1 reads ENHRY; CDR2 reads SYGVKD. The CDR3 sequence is CAISSRQGFSGNTIYF. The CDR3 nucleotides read TGTGCCATCAGTTCCCGACAGGGCTTCTCTGGAAACACCATATATTTT.

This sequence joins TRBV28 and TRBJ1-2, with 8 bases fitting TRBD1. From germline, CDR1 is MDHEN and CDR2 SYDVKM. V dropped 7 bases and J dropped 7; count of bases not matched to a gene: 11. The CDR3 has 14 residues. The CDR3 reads CASNPSDRASGYTF. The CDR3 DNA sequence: TGTGCCAGCAACCCATCGGACAGGGCGTCTGGCTACACCTTC.

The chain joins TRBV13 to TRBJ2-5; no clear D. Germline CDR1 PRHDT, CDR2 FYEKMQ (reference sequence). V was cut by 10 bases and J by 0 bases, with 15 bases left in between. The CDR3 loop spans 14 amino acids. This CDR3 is CAIRRLLYQETQYF. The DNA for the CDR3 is TGTGCCATCAGGCGTCTCCTGTACCAAGAGACCCAGTACTTC.

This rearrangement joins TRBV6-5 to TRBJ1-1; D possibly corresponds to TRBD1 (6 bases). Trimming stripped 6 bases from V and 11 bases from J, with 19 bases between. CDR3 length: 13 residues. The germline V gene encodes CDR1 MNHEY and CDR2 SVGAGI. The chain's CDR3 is CASSPGGAVPAFF. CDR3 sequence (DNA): TGTGCCAGCAGCCCCGGGGGGGCTGTGCCGGCTTTCTTT.

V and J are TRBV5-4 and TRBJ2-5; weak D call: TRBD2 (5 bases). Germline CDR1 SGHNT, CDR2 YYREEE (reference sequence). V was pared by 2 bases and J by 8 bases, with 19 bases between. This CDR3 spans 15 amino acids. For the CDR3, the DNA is TGTGCCAGCAGCTTTGGGTCAGGAGCGGCCGCCACCCAGTACTTC. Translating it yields CASSFGSGAAATQYF.

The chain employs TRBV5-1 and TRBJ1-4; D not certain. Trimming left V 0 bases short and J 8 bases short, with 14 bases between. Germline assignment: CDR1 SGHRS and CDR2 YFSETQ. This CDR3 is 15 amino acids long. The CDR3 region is CASSLGGGGQEKLFF. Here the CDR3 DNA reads TGCGCCAGCAGCTTGGGTGGAGGTGGCCAAGAAAAACTGTTTTTT.

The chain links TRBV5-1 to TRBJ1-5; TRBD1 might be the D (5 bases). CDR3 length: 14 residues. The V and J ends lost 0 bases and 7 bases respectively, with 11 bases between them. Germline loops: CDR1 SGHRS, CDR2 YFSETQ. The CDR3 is CASSLEAGRQPQHF. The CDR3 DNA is TGCGCCAGCAGCTTGGAGGCAGGGCGGCAGCCCCAGCATTTT.

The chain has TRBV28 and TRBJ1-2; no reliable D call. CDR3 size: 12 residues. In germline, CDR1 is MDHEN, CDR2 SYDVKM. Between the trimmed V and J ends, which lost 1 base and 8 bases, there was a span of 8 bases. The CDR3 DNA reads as TGTGCCAGCAGTTTATTCAAGCACGGCTACACCTTC. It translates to CASSLFKHGYTF.

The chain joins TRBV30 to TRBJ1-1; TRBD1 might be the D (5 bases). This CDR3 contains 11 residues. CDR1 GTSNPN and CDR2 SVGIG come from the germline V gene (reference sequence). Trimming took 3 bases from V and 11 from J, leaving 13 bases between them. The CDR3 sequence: CAWRGPLEAFF. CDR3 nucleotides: TGTGCCTGGAGGGGGCCCCTCGAGGCTTTCTTT.